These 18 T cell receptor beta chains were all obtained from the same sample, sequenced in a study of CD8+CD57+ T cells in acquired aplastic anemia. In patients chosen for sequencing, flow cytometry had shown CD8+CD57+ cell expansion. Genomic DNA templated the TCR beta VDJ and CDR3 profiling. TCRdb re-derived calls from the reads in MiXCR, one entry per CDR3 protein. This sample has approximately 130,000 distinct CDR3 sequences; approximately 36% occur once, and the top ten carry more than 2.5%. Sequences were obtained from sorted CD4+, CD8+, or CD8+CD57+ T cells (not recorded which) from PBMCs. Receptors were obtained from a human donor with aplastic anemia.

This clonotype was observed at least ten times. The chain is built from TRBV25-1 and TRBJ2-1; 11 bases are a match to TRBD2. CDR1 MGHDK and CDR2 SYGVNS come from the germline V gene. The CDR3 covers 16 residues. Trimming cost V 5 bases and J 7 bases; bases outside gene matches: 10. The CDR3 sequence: CASSTQLAGDLNEQFF. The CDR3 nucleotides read TGTGCCAGCAGTACCCAACTAGCGGGGGACCTAAATGAGCAGTTCTTC.

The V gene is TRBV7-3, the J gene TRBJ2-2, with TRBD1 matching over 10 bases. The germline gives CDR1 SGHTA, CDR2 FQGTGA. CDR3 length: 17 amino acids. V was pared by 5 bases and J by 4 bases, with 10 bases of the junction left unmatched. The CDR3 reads CASSRKPRTGGTGELFF. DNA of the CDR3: TGTGCCAGCAGCCGAAAACCCCGGACAGGGGGCACCGGGGAGCTGTTTTTT.

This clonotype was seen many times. The chain's CDR3 is CASSYSGLRELFF. CDR3 bases: TGTGCCAGCAGTTACTCGGGACTCCGGGAGCTGTTTTTT. The rearrangement links TRBV6-5 to TRBJ2-2; D perhaps matches TRBD2 (6 bases). The CDR3 is made up of 13 amino acids. The V end was cut by 0 bases, the J end by 9 bases, with 8 bases between. Germline V gives CDR1 MNHEY, CDR2 SVGAGI.

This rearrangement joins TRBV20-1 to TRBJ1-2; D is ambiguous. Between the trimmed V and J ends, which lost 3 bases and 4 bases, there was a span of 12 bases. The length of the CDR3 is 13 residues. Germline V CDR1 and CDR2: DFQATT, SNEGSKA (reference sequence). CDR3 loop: CSASDFLGYGYTF. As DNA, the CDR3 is TGCAGTGCTAGTGATTTTCTGGGCTATGGCTACACCTTC.

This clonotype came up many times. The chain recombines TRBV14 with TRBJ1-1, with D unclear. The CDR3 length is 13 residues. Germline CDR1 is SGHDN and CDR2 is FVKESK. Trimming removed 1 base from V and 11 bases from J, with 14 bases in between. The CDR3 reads CASSQVPTPGAFF. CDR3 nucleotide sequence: TGTGCCAGCAGCCAAGTACCCACCCCTGGGGCTTTCTTT.

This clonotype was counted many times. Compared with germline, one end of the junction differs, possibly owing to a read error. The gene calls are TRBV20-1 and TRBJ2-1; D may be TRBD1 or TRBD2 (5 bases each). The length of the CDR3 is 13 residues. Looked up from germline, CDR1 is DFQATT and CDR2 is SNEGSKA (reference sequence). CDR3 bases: TGCAGTGCAAGAGGGGCCAAATACAATGAGCAGTTCTTC. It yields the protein CSARGAKYNEQFF.

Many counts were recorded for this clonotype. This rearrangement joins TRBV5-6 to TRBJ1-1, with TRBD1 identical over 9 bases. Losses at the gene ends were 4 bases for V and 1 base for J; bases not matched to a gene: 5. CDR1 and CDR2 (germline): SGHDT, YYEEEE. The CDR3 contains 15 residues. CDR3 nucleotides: TGTGCCAGCAGCAACAGGGGACAGGGGAACACTGAAGCTTTCTTT. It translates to CASSNRGQGNTEAFF. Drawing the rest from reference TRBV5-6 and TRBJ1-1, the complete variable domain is DAGVTQSPTHLIKTRGQQVTLRCSPKSGHDTVSWYQQALGQGPQFIFQYYEEEERQRGNFPDRFSGHQFPNYSSELNVNALLLGDSALYLCASSNRGQGNTEAFFGQGTRLTVV.

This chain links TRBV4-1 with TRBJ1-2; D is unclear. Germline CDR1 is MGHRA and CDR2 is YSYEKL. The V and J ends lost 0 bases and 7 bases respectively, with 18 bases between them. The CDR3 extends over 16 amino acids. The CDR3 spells CASSQDQHHNVGGYTF. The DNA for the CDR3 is TGCGCCAGCAGCCAAGATCAGCACCATAACGTAGGTGGCTACACCTTC.

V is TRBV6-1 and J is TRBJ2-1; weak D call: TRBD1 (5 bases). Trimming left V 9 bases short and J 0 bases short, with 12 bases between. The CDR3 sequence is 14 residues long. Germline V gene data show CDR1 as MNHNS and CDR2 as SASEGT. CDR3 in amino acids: CASLDSYSYNEQFF. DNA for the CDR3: TGTGCCAGTTTAGACAGCTACTCCTACAATGAGCAGTTCTTC.

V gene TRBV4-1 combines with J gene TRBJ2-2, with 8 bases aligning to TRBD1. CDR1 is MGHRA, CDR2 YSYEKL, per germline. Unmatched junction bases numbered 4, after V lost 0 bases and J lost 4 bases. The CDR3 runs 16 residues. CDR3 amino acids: CASSQDGQGATGELFF. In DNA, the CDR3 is TGCGCCAGCAGCCAAGATGGGCAGGGGGCCACCGGGGAGCTGTTTTTT.

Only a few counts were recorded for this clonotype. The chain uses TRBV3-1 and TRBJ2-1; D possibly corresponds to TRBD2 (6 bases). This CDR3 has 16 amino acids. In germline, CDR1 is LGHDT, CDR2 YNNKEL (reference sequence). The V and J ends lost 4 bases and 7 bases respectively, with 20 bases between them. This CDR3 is CASSPSGLTAGNEQFF. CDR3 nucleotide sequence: TGTGCCAGCAGCCCTTCGGGACTGACTGCGGGGAATGAGCAGTTCTTC.

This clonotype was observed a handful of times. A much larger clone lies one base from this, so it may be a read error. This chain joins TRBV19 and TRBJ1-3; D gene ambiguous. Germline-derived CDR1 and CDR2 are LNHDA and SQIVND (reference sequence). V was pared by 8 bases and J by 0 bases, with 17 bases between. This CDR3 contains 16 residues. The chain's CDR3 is CASGRSVIPSGNTIYF. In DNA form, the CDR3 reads TGTGCCAGTGGCCGATCGGTTATACCCTCTGGAAACACCATATATTTT. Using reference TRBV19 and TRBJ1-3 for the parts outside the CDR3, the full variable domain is DGGITQSPKYLFRKEGQNVTLSCEQNLNHDAMYWYRQDPGQGLRLIYYSQIVNDFQKGDIAEGYSVSREKKESFPLTVTSAQKNPTAFYLCASGRSVIPSGNTIYFGEGSWLTVV.

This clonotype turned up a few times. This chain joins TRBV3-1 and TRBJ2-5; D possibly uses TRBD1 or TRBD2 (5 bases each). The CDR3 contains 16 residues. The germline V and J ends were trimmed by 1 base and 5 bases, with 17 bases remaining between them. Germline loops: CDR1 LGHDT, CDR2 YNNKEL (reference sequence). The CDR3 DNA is TGTGCCAGCAGCCAAGTAAGCAGGGAGTGGCGGGAGACCCAGTACTTC. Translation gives CASSQVSREWRETQYF.

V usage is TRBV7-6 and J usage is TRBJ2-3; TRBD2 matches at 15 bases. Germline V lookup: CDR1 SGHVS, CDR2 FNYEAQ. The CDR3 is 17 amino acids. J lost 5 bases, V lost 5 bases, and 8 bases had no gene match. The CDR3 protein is CASSRTSGGAWGDTQYF. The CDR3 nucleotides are TGTGCCAGCAGCCGGACTAGCGGGGGGGCCTGGGGAGATACGCAGTATTTT.

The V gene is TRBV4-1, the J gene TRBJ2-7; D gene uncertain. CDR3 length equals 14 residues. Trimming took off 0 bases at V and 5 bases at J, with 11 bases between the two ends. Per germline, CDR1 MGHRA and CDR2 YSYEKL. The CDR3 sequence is CASSQDMGFDEQYF. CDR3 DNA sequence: TGCGCCAGCAGCCAAGATATGGGTTTCGACGAGCAGTACTTC.

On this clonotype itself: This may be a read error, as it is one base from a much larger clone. The CDR3 region has the DNA TGCGCCAGCAGCCAAGACGGGACCCATTTGGATACGCGGTATTTT. This gives the protein CASSQDGTHLDTRYF. This rearrangement joins TRBV4-3 to TRBJ2-3; D possibly matches TRBD1 or TRBD2 (5 bases each). The CDR3 has 15 amino acids. Germline V gene lookup returns CDR1 LGHNA and CDR2 YSLEER.

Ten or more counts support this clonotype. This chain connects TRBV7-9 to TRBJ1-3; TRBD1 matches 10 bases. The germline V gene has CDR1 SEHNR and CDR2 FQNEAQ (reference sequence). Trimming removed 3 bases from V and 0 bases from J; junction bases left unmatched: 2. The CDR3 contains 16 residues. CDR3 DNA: TGTGCCAGCAGCTTGACAGGGGGCACCTCTGGAAACACCATATATTTT. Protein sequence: CASSLTGGTSGNTIYF.

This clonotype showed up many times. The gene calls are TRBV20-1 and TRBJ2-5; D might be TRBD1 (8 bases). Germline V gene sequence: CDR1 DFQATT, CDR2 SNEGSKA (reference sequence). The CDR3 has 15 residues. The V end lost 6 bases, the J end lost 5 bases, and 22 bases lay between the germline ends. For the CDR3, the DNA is TGCAGTGCCCCGCAGGGGGCGGGGGTTTTCGAGACCCAGTACTTC. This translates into CSAPQGAGVFETQYF.